This entry describes one T cell receptor beta chain. Its antigen has not been determined. No base qualities exist here, and no much larger clone lies one base off it. The cohort consisted of hundreds of healthy bone marrow donors. At the time of sampling, all cohort members were nominally healthy, though unrecorded immune exposures were likely present. The donor tested CMV seropositive and was one of the 289 seropositive cohort members. A peripheral blood sample was collected from each donor, and TCR beta sequencing was performed on peripheral blood mononuclear cells. The Qiagen DNeasy Blood Extraction Kit was used to extract genomic DNA from the blood cell samples. V is pared back by 5 bases and J by 4 bases, with 11 bases lying between the germline termini. CDR1 SEHNR and CDR2 FQNEAQ were looked up in the germline V gene (reference sequence). The CDR3 measures 13 amino acids from cysteine to phenylalanine. Of the read, only the CDR3 DNA is kept; its 39 bases are in frame from base 1.

The method was the immunoSEQ multiplex PCR assay. A mixture of 60 forward primers for TCR Vbeta segments and 13 reverse primers for TCR Jbeta segments was used in the multiplex PCR. A multiplex PCR assay on genomic DNA amplified the CDR3 region of rearranged TCR beta genes. Amplified TCR beta libraries were sequenced as 87-base-pair reads on the Illumina HiSeq System. As for the authors' bioinformatics: A later analysis tallied tens of millions of unique TCR beta chains across the approximately 670 repertoires, and approximately 12 million of those chains were shared by two or more donors. To remove PCR and sequencing errors, raw reads were error-corrected and collapsed into unique sequences using a nearest-neighbor algorithm that merged closely related sequences. V, D and J gene segments were assigned by aligning CDR3 sequences to IMGT reference sequences. For a sequence to be retained, a match of at least six nucleotides was required to both a V gene segment and a J gene segment. A rearrangement was called productive if the CDR3 had no stop codons and remained in frame with V and J, and every other rearrangement was called non-productive. CDR3 was defined according to IMGT convention as the region running from the second conserved V-encoded cysteine to the conserved J-encoded phenylalanine. In an earlier analysis of approximately 500 of the donors, sequences lacking an unambiguous match to a single V gene segment were excluded. An earlier analysis of several hundred of the donors called V segments functional above 56.7% productive rearrangements and segregating when the between-donor standard deviation exceeded 5%. To diagnose cytomegalovirus status from the catalog of TCR beta chain sequences, a statistical classification framework was built. A later analysis assigned V and J genes by comparing TCR nucleotide sequences with IMGT/GENE-DB human TR gene sequences. The TCRdist pipeline was used in a later analysis to assign CDR3 sequences and most-parsimonious VDJ recombination scenarios. In a later analysis, each TCR beta chain was defined by its CDR3 amino acid sequence together with its V-gene family, and reads lacking a unique V-gene family were excluded. To address suspected cross-contamination and a sequencing artifact, a later analysis removed roughly 580 highly shared, low-generation-probability nucleotide sequences. In a later analysis, a clonal expansion index was calculated for each public chain from normalized within-repertoire ranks of inferred template counts. Generation probabilities in a later analysis came from a VDJ recombination model fitted to out-of-frame rearrangements, and those results were checked against IGoR. In a later analysis, TCR-TCR, TCR-HLA and TCR-CMV co-occurrence was scored with hypergeometric tests, and a repertoire-size bias correction was applied to TCR pairs. To estimate false discovery rates, a later analysis permuted the HLA or CMV assignments 20 times. In a later analysis, co-occurring TCRs were grouped with DBSCAN, and TCRdist sequence similarity was added when clustering was performed within HLA-allele-positive subsets. Co-occurrence clustering excluded repertoires with fewer than 30,000 or more than 120,000 public chains, plus five with anomalous nucleotide sharing. TCRdb mirrors the immuneACCESS table, restricted to in-frame sequences. Some clones are absent from its copies; in checked studies, under half trace to an unresolved V gene, and the reason for the others is unknown. V and J calls and clone size are given by that table; D and trimming were obtained from the DNA. For this sample there are over 150,000 clones; around 80% appear just once. The top ten clones comprise 1% of the sample.

This sample is drawn from a study of cytomegalovirus exposure and HLA in healthy donors (dated by TCRdb to between 2016 and 2019). Regarding the complete study: According to an earlier analysis of several hundred of the donors, 150 million to 200 million T cells yielded some 120 million unique TCR beta sequences and approximately 300 Gb of sequence data. An early release that covered fewer than 800 HLA-typed donors contained approximately 300 gigabases of sequencing data and some 87 million unique TCR sequences. Of the 300 to 450 genotyped donors, around 81% fell in the genetic ancestry cluster associated with self-reported Caucasian donors. The aim of the study was to test whether cataloging public T cell receptors could identify signatures of past pathogen exposure. The study used immunosequencing to profile the T cell repertoires of more than 650 subjects and linked those repertoires to cytomegalovirus serostatus. A separate validation cohort of over a hundred different subjects was used in addition to the roughly 640-subject first cohort. The study combined high-throughput TCR immunosequencing, statistical association of individual TCRs with disease status, and machine learning to predict cytomegalovirus infection status. In a later analysis, previously published TCR beta repertoires from 600 to 850 donors were re-analyzed and high-resolution HLA genotyping was added so that TCR occurrence patterns could be studied. In the later analysis, no new phenotypic data were used to find candidate immune exposures; instead, reliance was placed on TCR beta sequences and their occurrence across donors. An earlier analysis of 587 of the donors used high-throughput TCR beta sequencing to judge whether each TCR beta V gene segment behaved as functional or pseudogenic. Donor age, sex, ethnicity and CMV serostatus were compiled together with the repertoire data. A later genetic analysis took genome-wide SNP genotypes for about 55% of the 666 donors and used that subset as a discovery cohort. Every repertoire in the discovery cohort had been generated on one and the same sequencing platform. Both class I and class II loci were covered by HLA typing, at four-digit resolution. Typing coverage differed by locus: A, B, C, DRB1 and DQB1 were typed in about 620-640 donors, DQA1 in approximately 520, DPA1 in nearly 610, and DPB1 in roughly 470. A handful of DR-DQ haplotypes were handled as single units for association and clustering because linkage in the cohort was strong. Across some 400 genotyped donors of the cohort, an average of roughly 250,000 unique TCR beta nucleotide sequences per donor were sequenced, and roughly a sixth of those sequences were non-productive.

Overall study outcomes, separate from this receptor: Because counts were too low, roughly 16 rarely observed V segments, including chromosome 9 orphons, were left out of the earlier analysis of approximately 500 of the donors. In a later analysis, some 17,000 TCR beta sequences were associated with specific HLA alleles at a false discovery rate of 0.05. Most TCR sequences were seen in very few donors, while some public TCRs were found in many individuals. Three of the identified cytomegalovirus-associated TCR beta chains were confirmed in vitro to be specific for cytomegalovirus antigens. In a later genetic analysis, fewer N-insertions in productive TCRs were reported among donors in an Asian-associated ancestry cluster than the roughly 640-donor mean. The sequencing pipeline was judged likely to have produced a cluster of highly shared sequence variants as a technical artifact. Several of the top co-occurrence clusters appeared to be linked to parvovirus B19, influenza, CMV and Epstein-Barr virus, according to a later analysis. Because the 87-base-pair reads could not distinguish some IMGT-functional V segments, including TRBV6-2 and TRBV6-3, those segments were excluded. In the study, around 150 TCR beta chains were listed as associated with cytomegalovirus. A later genetic analysis associated a missense DCLRE1C variant with V-gene and J-gene trimming of TCR beta chains, and an independent cohort replicated the association. In a later analysis, HLA-associated TCR beta chains were found to be more clonally expanded and to have lower generation probabilities than equally common non-associated chains. For the cohort, immune exposure information was limited to CMV serostatus. Most CMV-associated TCR beta chains appeared to be HLA-restricted in a later analysis, and the HLA associations seemed to be driven largely by CMV exposure. According to a later analysis, TCR association rates differed among HLA loci, with DRB1 alleles showing the most associated TCRs and HLA-C alleles showing the fewest. The authors suggested that the approach could potentially be extended to other disease states and immunological phenotypes. HLA typing was unavailable for some donors at each locus, so association tests used only the typed subset. The cohort was sequenced for TCR beta chains only, and without alpha or paired-chain data the features that could be detected were limited. The classifier was reported to diagnose cytomegalovirus status with high specificity and sensitivity in both the original and validation cohorts. A further reported finding was that TCR beta sequences accurately predicted the HLA-A and HLA-B alleles for most subjects in the first cohort. The presence/absence analyses assumed that sequencing depth was roughly uniform across donors, and that assumption may not be true. Assigning TCR associations to individual alleles was difficult when HLA alleles, especially DR and DQ, strongly co-occurred. Broadly in line with IMGT annotations, most TCR beta V segments showed up in productive rearrangements about 90% or about 30% of the time in an earlier analysis of under 700 of the donors. Linkage disequilibrium might explain the correlated functional status among segregating V segments, but an unknown experimental factor could not be excluded.

The rearrangement combines TRBV7-9 with TRBJ1-1; a tentative D match to TRBD1 spans 5 bases. The receptor was derived from a woman aged 50 to 60 in good health and CMV-seropositive. Sequencing was carried out using PBMCs. The CDR3 protein is CASSTGPSTEAFF. The DNA reads as follows: TGTGCCAGCAGCACAGGACCCTCCACTGAAGCTTTCTTT.